The table lists the clone carrying this T cell receptor (beta chain) with a few counts. Its antigen remains unidentified. The data derive from a study of early T cells in non-severe SARS-CoV-2 infection. Researchers tagged individual cDNA molecules with unique molecular identifiers. Via MiXCR, TCRdb re-called the 5' RACE reads, giving one row per CDR3 protein. Of approximately 99,000 distinct CDR3 sequences listed, 12% are singletons. Study results and caveats: Matching results from VDJdb favored anti-spike CD8 responses, leaving private and CD4 specificities undetected.

The CDR3 is 16 amino acids. J was trimmed by 4 bases and V by 4 bases; bases with no gene match: 10. The germline V gene encodes CDR1 MRHNA and CDR2 SNTAGT. This sequence joins TRBV6-4 and TRBJ2-1; 7 bases fit TRBD2. Sequenced sample: whole blood. This TCR was sampled from an adult who was a healthcare worker with PCR-confirmed SARS-CoV-2 infection or an uninfected control (not recorded which). Here the CDR3 reads CASSVRPSGVYNEQFF. The CDR3 coding sequence is TGTGCCAGCAGTGTCCGCCCGAGCGGGGTATACAATGAGCAGTTCTTC.